The 14 T cell receptor beta chains below all came from one sample that was sequenced in a study of radiation and T cells in renal cell carcinoma. Time point noted: baseline pretreatment blood. Treatment indicated: 15 Gy SBRT to primary tumor, nephrectomy 4 weeks later. The protocol was immunoSEQ multiplex PCR, while the TCRdb copy is restricted to in-frame clones and leaves out a portion. Here the sample spans roughly 120,000 clones, roughly 80% being singletons. Specimen: blood, collected from a patient whose treatment included radiotherapy and nephrectomy. The source is a woman between 55 and 75 years old with renal cell carcinoma.

This rearrangement joins TRBV7-2 to TRBJ2-7; 10 bases line up with TRBD2. Trimming at V came to 3 bases and at J to 4 bases, leaving 3 bases not matched to a gene. Germline V gene data show CDR1 as SGHTA and CDR2 as FQGNSA. The CDR3 extends over 14 amino acids. In nucleotides, the CDR3 is TGTGCCAGCAGCTTCCCTAGCGGGAGTTACGAGCAGTACTTC. Translation: CASSFPSGSYEQYF.

The chain couples TRBV6-1 to TRBJ1-4; possibly TRBD1 for D (5 bases). Trimming took 1 base from V and 8 from J, leaving 11 bases between them. CDR1 and CDR2 from the germline V gene are MNHNS and SASEGT. The CDR3 is 14 amino acids. The CDR3 sequence is CASSEGRVGEKLFF. Written as DNA, the CDR3 is TGTGCCAGCAGTGAAGGCAGGGTAGGGGAAAAACTGTTTTTT.

The chain employs TRBV6-5 and TRBJ2-7, with D tentatively TRBD1 (6 bases). Germline V gives CDR1 MNHEY, CDR2 SVGAGI. V shed 0 bases and J shed 2 bases, with 11 bases lying between them. This CDR3 region has 15 residues. The chain's CDR3 is CASSYSDSYTYEQYF. The CDR3 DNA follows: TGTGCCAGCAGTTACTCGGACAGTTATACCTACGAGCAGTACTTC.

V gene TRBV6-6 combines with J gene TRBJ2-5; 7 bases fit TRBD1. Germline assignment: CDR1 MNHNY and CDR2 SVGAGI (reference sequence). J gave up 5 bases and V 5 bases, and 5 bases lay outside the gene matches. This CDR3 spans 13 amino acids. The CDR3 region is CASSRNRGETQYF. The DNA for the CDR3 is TGTGCCAGCAGTCGTAACAGGGGTGAGACCCAGTACTTC.

The gene calls are TRBV19 and TRBJ2-3; 10 nucleotides line up with TRBD1. The germline gives CDR1 LNHDA, CDR2 SQIVND (reference sequence). The length of the CDR3 is 16 residues. V lost 2 bases, J lost 4 bases, and 6 bases stayed unmatched. CDR3: CASSIPRQGAADTQYF. DNA of the CDR3: TGTGCCAGTAGTATACCCCGACAGGGGGCTGCAGATACGCAGTATTTT.

V and J are TRBV5-1 and TRBJ2-1; 7 nucleotides line up with TRBD1. Losses at the gene ends were 0 bases for V and 7 bases for J; bases not matched to a gene: 7. The CDR3 sequence is 15 residues long. From germline, CDR1 is SGHRS and CDR2 YFSETQ. DNA of the CDR3: TGCGCCAGCAGCTTGGACGGACAGGTGTTAAATGAGCAGTTCTTC. Amino acids: CASSLDGQVLNEQFF.

The CDR3 nucleotides read TGTGCCAGCAGCCCCACAGGGAAAGAGACCCAGTACTTC. It yields the protein CASSPTGKETQYF. The rearrangement joins TRBV7-3 to TRBJ2-5, with a possible D match to TRBD1 (6 bases). The CDR3 runs 13 residues. In germline, CDR1 is SGHTA, CDR2 FQGTGA. Trimming took 5 bases from V and 3 from J, leaving 10 bases between them.

The rearrangement links TRBV7-6 to TRBJ2-7; TRBD1 matches 7 bases. Germline V CDR1 and CDR2: SGHVS, FNYEAQ. V trimming: 1 base; J trimming: 7 bases; junction bases outside the gene matches: 16. This CDR3 has 17 amino acids. In nucleotides, the CDR3 is TGTGCCAGCAGCTTAGATCCGTTAAGGGGACAGATACTTGAGCAGTACTTC. It translates to CASSLDPLRGQILEQYF.

The rearrangement joins TRBV9 to TRBJ2-1, with unresolved D. V was shortened by 0 bases and J by 5 bases, with 15 bases between the two germline ends. This CDR3 has 16 residues. Germline CDR1 is SGDLS and CDR2 is YYNGEE. The CDR3 loop reads CASSVVIGIGDNEQFF. For the CDR3, the DNA is TGTGCCAGCAGCGTAGTAATCGGTATTGGGGACAATGAGCAGTTCTTC.

The rearrangement joins TRBV6-5 to TRBJ1-2; D might be TRBD1 (6 bases). V shed 1 base and J shed 2 bases, with 8 bases lying between them. CDR1 MNHEY and CDR2 SVGAGI come from the germline V gene. This CDR3 has 14 residues. CDR3 sequence: CASSYWQGNYGYTF. The CDR3, as DNA: TGTGCCAGCAGTTACTGGCAGGGGAACTATGGCTACACCTTC.

This rearrangement joins TRBV6-6 to TRBJ2-2, with no clear D. The CDR3 sequence is 14 residues long. The germline V and J ends were trimmed by 2 bases and 7 bases, with 11 bases remaining between them. Germline-derived CDR1 and CDR2 are MNHNY and SVGAGI (reference sequence). The CDR3 DNA sequence: TGTGCCAGCAGTTACGACCAGCCTGGCGGGGAGCTGTTTTTT. This codes for CASSYDQPGGELFF.

The V gene is TRBV28, the J gene TRBJ2-3, with D uncertain. V lost 6 bases, J lost 3 bases, and 19 bases lay in between. The germline gives CDR1 MDHEN, CDR2 SYDVKM. This CDR3 contains 16 residues. CDR3 coding DNA: TGTGCCAGCAGCCCACTCGAGGTGCTTGATACAGATACGCAGTATTTT. This sequence encodes CASSPLEVLDTDTQYF.

This clone has only one observation. V and J are TRBV27 and TRBJ1-6; D remains ambiguous. Germline V gives CDR1 MNHEY, CDR2 SMNVEV (reference sequence). This CDR3 is built from 15 residues. Trimming pared 6 bases from V and 5 bases from J, leaving 14 bases between. The CDR3 coding sequence is TGTGCCAGCAGCGGAGGGTTCTGGAATAATTCACCCCTCCACTTT. Translation: CASSGGFWNNSPLHF.

The gene calls are TRBV6-1 and TRBJ2-7, with D perhaps matching TRBD2 (6 bases). The V and J ends lost 6 bases and 6 bases respectively, with 12 bases between them. The germline CDR1 and CDR2 sequences are MNHNS and SASEGT. The CDR3 totals 12 residues. CDR3 protein: CASRVLAAEQYF. CDR3 DNA sequence: TGTGCCAGCAGGGTACTAGCAGCCGAGCAGTACTTC.